This T cell receptor beta chain was identified during a study of cytotoxic CD8 clonotypes in ibrutinib-treated CLL. Regarding the study as a whole: Clonality rose at ibrutinib response and fell back toward baseline at progression.

Libraries were prepared by immunoSEQ multiplex PCR; TCRdb keeps only in-frame clonotypes and omits some of them. The data hold under 300,000 clones, with 60% to 75% observed a single time. This CDR3 comprises 15 residues. V lost 2 bases to trimming and J lost 2 bases, with 13 bases between them. Germline V lookup: CDR1 MNHEY, CDR2 SVGAGI. With respect to this clone: Its specificity is unknown.

This chain connects TRBV6-5 to TRBJ2-7; D might be TRBD1 or TRBD2, each matching 5 bases. The TCR comes from a human donor with chronic lymphocytic leukemia. This material consisted of PBMCs, taken after 24 months of ibrutinib treatment. CDR3 sequence: CASSYDRDGAYEQYF. The CDR3 nucleotides are TGTGCCAGCAGTTACGATCGGGACGGAGCCTACGAGCAGTACTTC.